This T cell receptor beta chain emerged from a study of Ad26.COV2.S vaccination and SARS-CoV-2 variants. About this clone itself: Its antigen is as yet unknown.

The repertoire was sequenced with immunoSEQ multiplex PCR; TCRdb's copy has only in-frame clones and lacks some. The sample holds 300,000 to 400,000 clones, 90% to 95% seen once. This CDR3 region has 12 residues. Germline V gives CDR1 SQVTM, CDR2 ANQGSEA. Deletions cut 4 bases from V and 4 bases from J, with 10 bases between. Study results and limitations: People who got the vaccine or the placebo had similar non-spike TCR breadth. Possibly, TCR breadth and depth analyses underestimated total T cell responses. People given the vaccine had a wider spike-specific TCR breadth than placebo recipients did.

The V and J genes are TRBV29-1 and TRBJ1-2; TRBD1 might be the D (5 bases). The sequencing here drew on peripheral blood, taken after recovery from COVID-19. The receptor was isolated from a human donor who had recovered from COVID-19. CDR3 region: CSVGGDLYGYTF. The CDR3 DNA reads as TGCAGCGTTGGAGGGGATCTCTATGGCTACACCTTC.